A selection of T cell receptor beta chains follows, all from one sample in a study of cytomegalovirus exposure and HLA in healthy donors. This table comes from immunoSEQ multiplex PCR, and its TCRdb copy is limited to in-frame clones, with some not included. The sample has nearly 110,000 clones, around 78% seen once; the top ten hold roughly 8.2%. Sequencing was carried out using PBMCs. Every receptor here comes from a young man in good health and CMV-seronegative. The CDR3 runs from the conserved cysteine through the conserved F or W. The D gene is left open where the match is weak. Only some rows state a clone size, as once, few, many or a class for expanded clones.

abundance: NA
j_gene: TRBJ2-5
d_gene: TRBD2
v_gene: TRBV7-3
CDR3aa: CASSPGTSQETQYF
CDR3nt: TGTGCCAGCAGCCCAGGGACTAGCCAAGAGACCCAGTACTTC

abundance: NA
j_gene: TRBJ2-7
d_gene: NA
v_gene: TRBV19
CDR3aa: CASSITPYEQYF
CDR3nt: TGTGCCAGTAGTATAACTCCCTACGAGCAGTACTTC

abundance: NA
j_gene: TRBJ1-1
d_gene: NA
v_gene: TRBV19
CDR3aa: CASIRGGGLNTEAFF
CDR3nt: TGTGCCAGTATACGAGGGGGGGGCCTGAACACTGAAGCTTTCTTT

abundance: NA
j_gene: TRBJ1-4
d_gene: NA
v_gene: TRBV18
CDR3aa: CASSPPQGVATNEKLFF
CDR3nt: TGTGCCAGCTCACCACCACAGGGAGTCGCAACTAATGAAAAACTGTTTTTT

abundance: NA
j_gene: TRBJ2-2
d_gene: TRBD2
v_gene: TRBV6-1
CDR3aa: CASSATWTSGATITGELFF
CDR3nt: TGTGCCAGCAGTGCCACCTGGACTAGCGGGGCGACCATCACCGGGGAGCTGTTTTTT

abundance: NA
j_gene: TRBJ2-7
d_gene: NA
v_gene: TRBV27
CDR3aa: CASSLGQGYSYEQYF
CDR3nt: TGTGCCAGCAGTTTAGGGCAGGGGTATTCCTACGAGCAGTACTTC

abundance: NA
j_gene: TRBJ1-2
d_gene: TRBD1
v_gene: TRBV7-9
CDR3aa: CASSLGQGRGYGYTF
CDR3nt: TGTGCCAGCAGCCTCGGACAGGGGCGAGGCTATGGCTACACCTTC

abundance: NA
j_gene: TRBJ1-5
d_gene: NA
v_gene: TRBV19
CDR3aa: CATGLINQPQHF
CDR3nt: TGTGCCACTGGTCTAATAAATCAGCCCCAGCATTTT

abundance: NA
j_gene: TRBJ1-1
d_gene: NA
v_gene: TRBV11-2
CDR3aa: CASSRGTNTEAFF
CDR3nt: TGTGCCAGCAGCCGGGGGACGAACACTGAAGCTTTCTTT

abundance: NA
j_gene: TRBJ2-7
d_gene: TRBD1
v_gene: TRBV6-6
CDR3aa: CASSYSGTGGFEQYF
CDR3nt: TGTGCCAGCAGTTACTCCGGGACAGGGGGCTTCGAGCAGTACTTC

abundance: many
j_gene: TRBJ2-5
d_gene: TRBD1
v_gene: TRBV7-9
CDR3aa: CASSSGQGPQETQYF
CDR3nt: TGTGCCAGCAGCTCGGGACAGGGACCTCAAGAGACCCAGTACTTC

abundance: NA
j_gene: TRBJ1-2
d_gene: NA
v_gene: TRBV28
CDR3aa: CASSFASRSSEGYTF
CDR3nt: TGTGCCAGCTCCTTTGCTTCGCGCAGCTCGGAGGGCTACACCTTC

abundance: once
j_gene: TRBJ1-2
d_gene: NA
v_gene: TRBV4-2
CDR3aa: CASSQEAGDYGYTF
CDR3nt: TGTGCCAGCAGCCAAGAGGCCGGGGACTATGGCTACACCTTC

abundance: NA
j_gene: TRBJ1-1
d_gene: NA
v_gene: TRBV29-1
CDR3aa: CSVRTAKNTEAFF
CDR3nt: TGCAGCGTCCGGACAGCTAAAAACACTGAAGCTTTCTTT

abundance: NA
j_gene: TRBJ2-3
d_gene: TRBD2
v_gene: TRBV7-3
CDR3aa: CASSSGGAGDTQYF
CDR3nt: TGTGCCAGCAGCTCCGGGGGGGCCGGGGATACGCAGTATTTT

abundance: NA
j_gene: TRBJ2-1
d_gene: NA
v_gene: TRBV18
CDR3aa: CASSSAGNEQFF
CDR3nt: TGTGCCAGCTCATCGGCGGGGAATGAGCAGTTCTTC

abundance: NA
j_gene: TRBJ2-7
d_gene: NA
v_gene: TRBV7-9
CDR3aa: CASNTRDTYEQYF
CDR3nt: TGTGCCAGCAACACTCGGGATACCTACGAGCAGTACTTC

abundance: NA
j_gene: TRBJ1-5
d_gene: NA
v_gene: TRBV7-2
CDR3aa: CASLQDNSRNQPQHF
CDR3nt: TGTGCCAGTTTACAGGACAATAGCCGCAATCAGCCCCAGCATTTT